This T cell receptor (beta chain) was sequenced during a study of shared T cell receptors in the human thymus. Sequenced by immunoSEQ multiplex PCR; TCRdb stores in-frame clones only, minus some. Found here are some 700,000 clones, approximately 85% of them singletons; the top ten hold around 0.01%. CDR3 size: 14 residues. Looked up from germline, CDR1 is MNHEY and CDR2 is SMNVEV (reference sequence). V was clipped by 6 bases and J by 6 bases; unmatched bases: 8. This sample was also put to use in a study of human thymus T cells. Per that paper: The donors were infants in Finland with congenital heart defects, otherwise immunologically healthy. Thymic samples were excised during corrective heart operations. Gene usage for V and J segments appeared biased in thymic and blood repertoires. Highly overlapping thymic repertoires in unrelated individuals were reported by related research.

Input material: thymocytes. The clonotype originates from a girl under three years old with a congenital heart defect. This chain joins TRBV27 and TRBJ2-5, with 9 bases that match TRBD2. The CDR3, as DNA: TGTGCCAGCAGAGGACTAGCGAGATCAAAGACCCAGTACTTC. Translated, it gives CASRGLARSKTQYF.